The next 23 T cell receptor beta chains were all read from a single sample in a study of shared clonotypes between healthy human individuals. The repertoire was sequenced with immunoSEQ multiplex PCR; TCRdb's copy has only in-frame clones and lacks some. The sample has roughly 1,500,000 clones, 98% seen once. The sample taken for sequencing was naive CD4+ T cells sorted from blood. Subset meaning: CD45RA+ positively selected. Source of these receptors: a man aged 30 to 39 in good health.

The chain is built from TRBV10-3 and TRBJ2-1; 10 bases match TRBD2. Germline lookup yields CDR1 ENHRY and CDR2 SYGVKD. The CDR3 has 16 residues. V lost 11 bases to trimming and J lost 8 bases; unmatched junction nucleotides: 18. As DNA, the CDR3 is TGTGCCTCAGCCCCCGGACTAGCGGCTAATTTCGATGAGCAGTTCTTC. This sequence encodes CASAPGLAANFDEQFF.

This chain links TRBV5-3 with TRBJ2-7; maybe TRBD2 (5 bases). TRBV5-3 is designated an ORF whose function remains uncertain. The CDR3 totals 13 residues. The germline V and J ends were trimmed by 4 bases and 3 bases, with 11 bases remaining between them. CDR3 nucleotides: TGTGCCAGAAGCCCGGACCGGGACTACGAGCAGTACTTC. As protein: CARSPDRDYEQYF.

This chain connects TRBV6-1 to TRBJ2-3; unclear D gene. The CDR3 covers 12 residues. CDR1 is MNHNS, CDR2 SASEGT, per germline. V shed 6 bases and J shed 5 bases, with 9 bases lying between them. As DNA, the CDR3 is TGTGCCAGCAGAAGAGATGAAGATACGCAGTATTTT. Amino acids: CASRRDEDTQYF.

This clone is a singleton in its sample. The chain combines TRBV5-5 with TRBJ2-2, with 9 bases lining up with TRBD1. The CDR3 spans 18 residues. CDR1 and CDR2 from the germline V gene are SGHKS and YYEKEE (reference sequence). After removal of 5 bases from V and 7 bases from J, the junction contained 18 bases not matched to a gene. The CDR3 is CASRRIISTGGLGGELFF. In DNA form, the CDR3 reads TGTGCCAGCAGAAGGATAATATCGACAGGGGGATTGGGCGGGGAGCTGTTTTTT.

The rearrangement uses TRBV6-5 and TRBJ2-7; TRBD1 matches at 7 bases. J gave up 5 bases and V 6 bases, and 13 bases lay outside the gene matches. CDR1 is MNHEY, CDR2 SVGAGI, per germline. The length of the CDR3 is 15 residues. CDR3 amino acids: CASSLMGQYINEQYF. CDR3 in DNA: TGTGCCAGCAGCCTTATGGGACAGTATATTAACGAGCAGTACTTC.

Remarks on this clone: Other DNA variants within this sample encode the same CDR3. The chain uses TRBV9 and TRBJ2-2; 7 bases map to TRBD1. The CDR3 sequence is 14 residues long. V was pared by 7 bases and J by 0 bases, with 3 bases of the junction left unmatched. Per germline, CDR1 SGDLS and CDR2 YYNGEE. The CDR3, as DNA: TGTGCCAGCGGAGACAGGGCGAACACCGGGGAGCTGTTTTTT. Translated, it gives CASGDRANTGELFF.

The chain recombines TRBV4-3 with TRBJ2-1; 9 bases align to TRBD2. V gave up 0 bases and J gave up 7 bases; unmatched junction bases: 4. Germline loops: CDR1 LGHNA, CDR2 YSLEER. The CDR3 consists of 15 residues. CDR3 sequence reads: CASSQDWLAGNEQFF. CDR3 coding DNA: TGCGCCAGCAGCCAAGATTGGCTAGCGGGGAATGAGCAGTTCTTC.

The chain joins TRBV5-1 to TRBJ2-7; no reliable D call. CDR3 length: 14 residues. V lost 4 bases to trimming and J lost 5 bases, with 16 bases between them. From germline, CDR1 is SGHRS and CDR2 YFSETQ. Written as DNA, the CDR3 is TGCGCCAGCAGCCTAAACGGGTTCTGGGACGAGCAGTACTTC. It specifies CASSLNGFWDEQYF.

This clone was recorded once. CDR3 bases: TGTGCCAGCAGCTCTGACACCCAGCTGAAGCCCCAGCATTTT. It specifies CASSSDTQLKPQHF. The rearrangement links TRBV7-9 to TRBJ1-5; D gene uncertain. This CDR3 contains 14 residues. Trimming cost V 4 bases and J 8 bases, with 15 bases left between them. Germline V CDR1 and CDR2: SEHNR, FQNEAQ (reference sequence).

Turning to this clone: One junction end does not reproduce the germline sequence, and a read error may be involved. This chain connects TRBV5-1 to TRBJ2-7; TRBD2 is a possible D gene (6 bases). Germline lookup yields CDR1 SGHRS and CDR2 YFSETQ. The CDR3 extends over 14 amino acids. The CDR3 DNA reads as TGCGCCAGCAGCTTCCTAGCGCGCTCCCACGAGCAGTACTTC. It specifies CASSFLARSHEQYF. The full variable domain, in which reference TRBV5-1 and TRBJ2-7 provide the parts outside the CDR3, is KAGVTQTPRYLIKTRGQQVTLSCSPISGHRSVSWYQQTPGQGLQFLFEYFSETQRNKGNFPGRFSGRQFSNSRSEMNVSTLELGDSALYLCASSFLARSHEQYFGPGTRLTVT.

The J gene is TRBJ2-7, the V gene TRBV5-6, with 15 bases fitting TRBD2. V lost 0 bases and J lost 5; bases outside the gene matches: 6. In germline, CDR1 is SGHDT, CDR2 YYEEEE. This CDR3 contains 17 residues. Here the CDR3 DNA reads TGTGCCAGCAGCTTGGGGACTAGCGGGAGGGCCGGTGACGAGCAGTACTTC. Encoded protein: CASSLGTSGRAGDEQYF.

V and J are TRBV7-7 and TRBJ2-3; D possibly corresponds to TRBD2 (5 bases). This CDR3 contains 13 residues. Trimming removed 5 bases from V and 4 bases from J, with 10 bases in between. Germline V lookup: CDR1 SSHAT, CDR2 FNYEAQ (reference sequence). DNA of the CDR3: TGTGCCAGCAGCGAGACGGGGTCAGATACGCAGTATTTT. Residues: CASSETGSDTQYF.

In its sample, this clone was seen once. The rearrangement links TRBV7-9 to TRBJ2-7; 8 bases map to TRBD2. Germline CDR1 is SEHNR and CDR2 is FQNEAQ (reference sequence). The J segment lost 0 bases and the V segment lost 6 bases, leaving 4 bases of the junction unmatched. The CDR3 extends over 14 amino acids. The CDR3 DNA reads as TGTGCCAGCAGAGAAGCGGGAGCCTCCTACGAGCAGTACTTC. Translated, it gives CASREAGASYEQYF.

The chain uses TRBV7-9 and TRBJ2-5; 8 bases line up with TRBD2. The V gene's germline CDR1 is SEHNR and CDR2 FQNEAQ (reference sequence). The CDR3 has 16 amino acids. J gave up 5 bases and V 4 bases, and 12 bases lay outside the gene matches. The CDR3 loop is CASSWPTGGGRETQYF. CDR3 nucleotides: TGTGCCAGCAGCTGGCCCACTGGCGGGGGGCGGGAGACCCAGTACTTC.

V is TRBV9 and J is TRBJ2-2; 13 bases are shared with TRBD2. The germline V gene has CDR1 SGDLS and CDR2 YYNGEE. This CDR3 comprises 16 residues. The J segment lost 4 bases and the V segment lost 3 bases, leaving 3 bases of the junction unmatched. For the CDR3, the DNA is TGTGCCAGCAGCGGGGGACTAGCGGGGCTCACCGGGGAGCTGTTTTTT. This gives the protein CASSGGLAGLTGELFF.

This CDR3 reads CAIRDSVGYTF. The DNA for the CDR3 is TGTGCCATCAGAGACTCGGTCGGCTACACCTTC. V gene TRBV10-3 combines with J gene TRBJ1-2; D unresolved. The CDR3 has 11 amino acids. CDR1 and CDR2 (germline): ENHRY, SYGVKD. V was shortened by 6 bases and J by 8 bases, with 10 bases between the two germline ends.

The rearrangement joins TRBV27 to TRBJ2-5, with a tentative D call TRBD1 (6 bases). The CDR3 consists of 15 residues. The V gene's germline CDR1 is MNHEY and CDR2 SMNVEV (reference sequence). V shed 5 bases and J shed 1 base, with 14 bases lying between them. The CDR3 is CASSLRRGGQETQYF. CDR3 DNA sequence: TGTGCCAGCAGTCTTAGGAGAGGGGGCCAAGAGACCCAGTACTTC.

This chain connects TRBV18 to TRBJ1-1, with TRBD1 identical over 8 bases. Germline V CDR1 and CDR2: KGHSH, LQKENI. Germline trimming cut 4 bases from V and 3 bases from J; bases unmatched to any gene: 13. The CDR3 runs 17 residues. The CDR3 sequence is CASSLFRGRVADTEAFF. The CDR3, as DNA: TGTGCCAGCTCACTTTTCAGGGGGCGCGTGGCGGACACTGAAGCTTTCTTT.

In DNA, the CDR3 is TGTGCCAGCTCACCGGTTGGAAATGAAAAACTGTTTTTT. It encodes CASSPVGNEKLFF. This chain links TRBV18 with TRBJ1-4; D ambiguous. Germline values: CDR1 KGHSH, CDR2 LQKENI. V was pared by 3 bases and J by 5 bases, with 7 bases between. The CDR3 is 13 residues long.

The chain couples TRBV27 to TRBJ2-7; D possibly matches TRBD1 or TRBD2 (6 bases each). Per the germline V gene, CDR1 is MNHEY and CDR2 is SMNVEV (reference sequence). Trimming took 0 bases from V and 7 from J, leaving 10 bases between them. The CDR3 extends over 13 amino acids. DNA of the CDR3: TGTGCCAGCAGTTTATCAGGGGGGCTTGAGCAGTACTTC. The encoded protein is CASSLSGGLEQYF.

The chain has TRBV6-1 and TRBJ2-7; 7 bases are shared with TRBD2. The CDR3 loop spans 13 amino acids. Trimming cost V 7 bases and J 3 bases; bases outside gene matches: 6. Germline V gene lookup returns CDR1 MNHNS and CDR2 SASEGT. The CDR3 is CASMGEGYYEQYF. As DNA, the CDR3 is TGTGCCAGCATGGGGGAGGGCTACTACGAGCAGTACTTC.

The chain links TRBV5-4 to TRBJ2-5; a weak D match, TRBD2 (6 bases). V was pared by 7 bases and J by 7 bases, with 20 bases between. CDR1 is SGHNT and CDR2 is YYREEE in the germline V gene (reference sequence). CDR3 length equals 14 residues. DNA of the CDR3: TGTGCCAGCGGACCCGGGGGAGGTCCGGGGACCCAGTACTTC. This codes for CASGPGGGPGTQYF.

This clone was detected once. The rearrangement uses TRBV6-4 and TRBJ1-2; D uncertain. There are 17 residues in the CDR3. From germline, CDR1 is MRHNA and CDR2 SNTAGT. Trimming left V 2 bases short and J 7 bases short, with 23 bases between. In DNA, the CDR3 is TGTGCCAGCAGTGACCACGGGTGGGGTCCTTCCCTCCTTGGCTACACCTTC. Translation gives CASSDHGWGPSLLGYTF.